Reported below is one T cell receptor beta chain. This entry is derived from a study of shared clonotypes between healthy human individuals. Study summary: Participating donors consisted of a couple of women and a few men aged 18 to 49. Every donor yielded three CD4 naive, three CD4 memory, two CD8 naive and one CD8 memory plate.

The naive CD8 population came from CD45RO-negative cells selected for CCR7, without terminally differentiated effector memory CD45RA+ cells. The method was immunoSEQ multiplex PCR; TCRdb's version includes in-frame clones alone and lacks a portion of them. The sample has around 550,000 clones; roughly 95% are singletons. After removal of 2 bases from V and 3 bases from J, the junction contained 2 bases not matched to a gene. The CDR3 length is 17 residues. The germline CDR1 and CDR2 sequences are SGDLS and YYNGEE. This receptor was taken from a woman in her twenties or thirties in good health. The specimen was naive CD8+ T cells sorted from blood. The chain joins TRBV9 to TRBJ2-2; 15 bases map to TRBD2. The CDR3 nucleotides are TGTGCCAGCAGCGTCGGGACTAGCGGGAGGCACACCGGGGAGCTGTTTTTT. It specifies CASSVGTSGRHTGELFF. Supplemented by reference TRBV9 and TRBJ2-2, the full variable domain reads DSGVTQTPKHLITATGQRVTLRCSPRSGDLSVYWYQQSLDQGLQFLIQYYNGEERAKGNILERFSAQQFPDLHSELNLSSLELGDSALYFCASSVGTSGRHTGELFFGEGSRLTVL.